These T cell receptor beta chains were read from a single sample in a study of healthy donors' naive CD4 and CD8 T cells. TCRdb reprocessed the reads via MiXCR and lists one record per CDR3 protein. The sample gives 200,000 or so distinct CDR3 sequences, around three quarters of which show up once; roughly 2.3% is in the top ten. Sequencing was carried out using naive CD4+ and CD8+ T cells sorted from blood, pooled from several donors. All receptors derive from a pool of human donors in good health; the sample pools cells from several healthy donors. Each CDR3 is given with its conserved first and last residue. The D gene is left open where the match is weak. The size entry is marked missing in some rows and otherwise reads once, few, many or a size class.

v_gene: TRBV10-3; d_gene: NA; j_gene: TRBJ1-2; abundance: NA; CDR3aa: CAVELGPGNGYTF; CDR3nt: TGTGCCGTAGAGTTGGGTCCAGGAAATGGCTACACCTTC
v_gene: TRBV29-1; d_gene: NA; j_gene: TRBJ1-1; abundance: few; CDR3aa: CSVDRTELLNTEAFF; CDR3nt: TGCAGCGTTGACAGGACCGAACTATTGAACACTGAAGCTTTCTTT
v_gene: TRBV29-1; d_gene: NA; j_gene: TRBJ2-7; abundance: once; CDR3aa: CSVEGGTPYEQYF; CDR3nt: TGCAGCGTTGAAGGCGGAACTCCCTACGAGCAGTACTTC
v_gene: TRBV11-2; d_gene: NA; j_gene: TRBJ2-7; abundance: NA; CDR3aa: CASSLEWMDNGSYEQYF; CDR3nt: TGTGCCAGCAGCTTAGAATGGATGGACAACGGCTCCTACGAGCAGTACTTC
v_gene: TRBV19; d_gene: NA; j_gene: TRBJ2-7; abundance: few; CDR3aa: CASSIDLHPLGEQYF; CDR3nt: TGTGCCAGTAGTATAGATCTTCACCCCCTGGGCGAGCAGTACTTC
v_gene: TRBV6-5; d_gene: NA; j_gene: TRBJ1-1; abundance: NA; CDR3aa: CASTLDGGGKAFF; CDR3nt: TGTGCCAGCACCTTGGACGGAGGAGGTAAAGCTTTCTTT
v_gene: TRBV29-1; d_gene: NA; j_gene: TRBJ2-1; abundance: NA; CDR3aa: CSVQPGANEQFF; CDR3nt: TGCAGCGTTCAGCCGGGTGCCAATGAGCAGTTCTTC
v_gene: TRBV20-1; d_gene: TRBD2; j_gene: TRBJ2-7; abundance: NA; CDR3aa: CSARRLAGIYEQYF; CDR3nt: TGCAGTGCTAGACGGCTAGCGGGGATCTACGAGCAGTACTTC
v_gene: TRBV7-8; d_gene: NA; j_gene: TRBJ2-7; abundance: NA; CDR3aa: CASSFSHEQYF; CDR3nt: TGTGCCAGCAGCTTTAGCCACGAGCAGTATTTC
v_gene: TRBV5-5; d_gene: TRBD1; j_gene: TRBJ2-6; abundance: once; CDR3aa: CASSLDLISGQRMSSGANVLTF; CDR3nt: TGTGCCAGCAGCTTGGATCTAATTTCGGGACAGCGGATGTCCTCTGGGGCCAACGTCCTGACTTTC
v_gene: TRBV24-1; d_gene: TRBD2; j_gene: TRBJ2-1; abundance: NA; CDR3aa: CATSDAGLAQYNEQFF; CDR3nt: TGTGCCACCAGTGACGCGGGACTAGCGCAATACAATGAGCAGTTCTTC
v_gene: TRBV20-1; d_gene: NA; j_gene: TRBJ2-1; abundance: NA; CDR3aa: CSASGSGQRASYNEQFF; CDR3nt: TGCAGTGCTAGTGGTTCGGGACAGCGGGCCTCCTACAATGAGCAGTTCTTC
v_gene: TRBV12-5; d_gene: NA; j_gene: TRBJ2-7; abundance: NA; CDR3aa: CASGLAPVKVGSYEQYF; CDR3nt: TGTGCTAGTGGTTTGGCCCCGGTGAAGGTCGGGTCCTACGAGCAGTACTTC
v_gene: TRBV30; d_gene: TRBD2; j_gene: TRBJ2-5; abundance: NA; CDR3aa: CAWGPGTSGREETQYF; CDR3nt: TGTGCCTGGGGTCCCGGGACTAGCGGGAGGGAAGAGACCCAGTACTTC
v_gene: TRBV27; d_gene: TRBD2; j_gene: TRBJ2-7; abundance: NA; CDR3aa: CASSPSGSSYEQYF; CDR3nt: TGTGCCAGCAGTCCCAGCGGGAGCTCCTACGAGCAGTACTTC
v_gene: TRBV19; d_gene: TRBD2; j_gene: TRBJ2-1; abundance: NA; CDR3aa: CASSLRTSVGNEQFF; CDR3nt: TGTGCCAGTAGTCTTCGGACTAGCGTTGGGAATGAGCAGTTCTTC
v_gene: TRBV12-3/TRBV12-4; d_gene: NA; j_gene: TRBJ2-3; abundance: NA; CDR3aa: CASSSKGRNARTDTQYF; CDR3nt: TGTGCCAGCAGTTCCAAGGGCCGTAACGCTCGCACAGATACGCAGTATTTT
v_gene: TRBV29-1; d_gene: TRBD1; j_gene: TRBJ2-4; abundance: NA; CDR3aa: CSVGTGAGNIQYF; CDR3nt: TGCAGCGTTGGGACAGGGGCTGGAAACATTCAGTACTTC
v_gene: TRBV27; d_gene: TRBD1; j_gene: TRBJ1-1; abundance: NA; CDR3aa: CASGPGQGTIEAFF; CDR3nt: TGTGCCAGCGGACCGGGACAGGGGACAATTGAAGCTTTCTTT
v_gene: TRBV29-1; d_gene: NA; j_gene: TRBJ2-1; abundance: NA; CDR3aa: CSAKGLTGNEQFF; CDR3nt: TGCAGCGCTAAGGGGCTAACGGGCAATGAGCAGTTCTTC
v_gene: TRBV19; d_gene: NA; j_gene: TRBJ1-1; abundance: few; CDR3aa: CASSTKGSATEAFF; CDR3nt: TGTGCCAGTAGTACCAAGGGGAGTGCTACTGAAGCTTTCTTT
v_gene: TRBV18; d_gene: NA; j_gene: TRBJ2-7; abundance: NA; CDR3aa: CASSPPQGRSYEQYF; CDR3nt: TGTGCCAGCTCACCACCGCAGGGTCGCTCCTACGAGCAGTACTTC
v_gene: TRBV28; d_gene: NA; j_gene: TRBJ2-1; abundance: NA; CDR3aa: CASSSFLGYSSYNEQFF; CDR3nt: TGTGCCAGCAGTTCCTTTTTGGGGTACAGCTCCTACAATGAGCAGTTCTTC
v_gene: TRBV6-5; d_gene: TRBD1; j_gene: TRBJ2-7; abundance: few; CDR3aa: CASSYGQSQGENYEQYF; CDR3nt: TGTGCCAGCAGTTACGGCCAAAGTCAGGGGGAGAACTACGAGCAGTACTTC
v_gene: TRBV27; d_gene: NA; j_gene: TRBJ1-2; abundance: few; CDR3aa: CASSLSSVVPYGYTF; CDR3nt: TGTGCCAGCAGTTTATCCTCGGTCGTCCCTTATGGCTACACCTTC
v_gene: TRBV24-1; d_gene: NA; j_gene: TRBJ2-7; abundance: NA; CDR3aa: CATSAFGNEQYF; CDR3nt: TGTGCCACCAGTGCCTTTGGAAACGAGCAGTACTTC
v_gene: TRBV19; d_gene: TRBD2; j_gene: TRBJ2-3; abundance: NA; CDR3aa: CASSIPSGGTDTQYF; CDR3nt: TGTGCCAGTAGTATCCCTAGCGGGGGCACAGATACGCAGTATTTT
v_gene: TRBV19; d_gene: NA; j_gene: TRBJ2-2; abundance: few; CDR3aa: CASSNVANTGELFF; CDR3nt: TGTGCCAGTAGTAATGTCGCGAACACCGGGGAGCTGTTTTTT
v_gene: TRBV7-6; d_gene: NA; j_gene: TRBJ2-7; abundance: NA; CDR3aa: CASSLVIGKIRGEQYF; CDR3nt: TGTGCCAGCAGCTTGGTTATAGGGAAGATAAGAGGCGAGCAGTACTTC
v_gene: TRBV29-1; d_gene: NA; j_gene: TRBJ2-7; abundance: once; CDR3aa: CSVTGPVDGEQYF; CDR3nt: TGCAGCGTAACAGGGCCGGTAGACGGGGAGCAGTACTTC
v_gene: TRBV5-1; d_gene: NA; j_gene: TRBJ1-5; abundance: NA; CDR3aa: CASSNGTSGQPQHF; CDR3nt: TGCGCCAGCAGCAACGGGACCTCCGGGCAGCCCCAGCATTTT
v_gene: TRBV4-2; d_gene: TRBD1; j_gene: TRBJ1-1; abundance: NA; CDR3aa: CASSQEGNRGLNTEAFF; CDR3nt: TGTGCCAGCAGCCAAGAGGGAAACAGGGGGCTGAACACTGAAGCTTTCTTT
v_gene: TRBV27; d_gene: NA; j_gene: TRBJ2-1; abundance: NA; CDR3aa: CASSRTTPWGEEQFF; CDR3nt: TGTGCCAGCAGCCGGACAACCCCATGGGGGGAAGAGCAGTTCTTC
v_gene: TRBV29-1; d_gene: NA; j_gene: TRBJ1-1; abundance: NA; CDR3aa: CSAHTGITEAFF; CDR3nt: TGCAGCGCCCATACAGGGATCACTGAAGCTTTCTTT
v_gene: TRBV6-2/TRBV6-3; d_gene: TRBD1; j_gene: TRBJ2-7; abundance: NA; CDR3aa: CASSTDRAYEQYF; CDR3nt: TGTGCCAGCAGCACCGACAGGGCCTACGAGCAGTACTTC
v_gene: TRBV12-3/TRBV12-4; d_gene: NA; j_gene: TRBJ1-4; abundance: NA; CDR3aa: CASSSFRGPPGLFF; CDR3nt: TGTGCCAGCAGTTCATTTAGGGGTCCACCTGGACTGTTTTTT
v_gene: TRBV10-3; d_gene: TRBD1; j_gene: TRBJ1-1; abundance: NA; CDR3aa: CAIRPGQGRKNTEAFF; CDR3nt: TGTGCCATCAGACCGGGACAGGGAAGGAAGAACACTGAAGCTTTCTTT
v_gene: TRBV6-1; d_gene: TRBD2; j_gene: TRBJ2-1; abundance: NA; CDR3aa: CASIRLAGGLRNEQFF; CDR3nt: TGTGCCAGCATTAGACTAGCGGGAGGGCTTCGCAATGAGCAGTTCTTC
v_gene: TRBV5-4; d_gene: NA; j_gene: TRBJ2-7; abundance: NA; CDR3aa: CASSLTQTGNYEQYF; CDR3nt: TGTGCCAGCAGCTTGACCCAGACGGGTAACTACGAGCAGTACTTC
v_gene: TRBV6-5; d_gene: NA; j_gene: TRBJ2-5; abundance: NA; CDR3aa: CASSYSKGGTETQYF; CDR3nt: TGTGCCAGCAGTTACTCGAAGGGCGGGACGGAGACCCAGTACTTC
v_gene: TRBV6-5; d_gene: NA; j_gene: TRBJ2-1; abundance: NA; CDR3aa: CASSYSITGEQFF; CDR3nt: TGTGCCAGCAGTTACTCCATCACGGGTGAGCAGTTCTTC
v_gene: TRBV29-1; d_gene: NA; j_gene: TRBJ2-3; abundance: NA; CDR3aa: CSQRQSTDTQYF; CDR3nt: TGCAGCCAAAGACAGAGCACAGATACGCAGTATTTT
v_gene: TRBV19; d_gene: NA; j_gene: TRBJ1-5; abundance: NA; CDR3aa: CASSPLGTHSNQPQHF; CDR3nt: TGTGCCAGTAGTCCTCTCGGGACACATAGCAATCAGCCCCAGCATTTT
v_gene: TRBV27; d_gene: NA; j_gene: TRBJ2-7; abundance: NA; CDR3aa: CATSINLRGYEQYF; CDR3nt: TGTGCCACTTCAATTAACCTTCGAGGCTACGAGCAGTACTTC
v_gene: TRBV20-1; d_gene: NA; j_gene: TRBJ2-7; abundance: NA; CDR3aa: CSARLDNSYEQYF; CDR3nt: TGCAGTGCTAGACTAGATAACTCCTACGAGCAGTACTTC
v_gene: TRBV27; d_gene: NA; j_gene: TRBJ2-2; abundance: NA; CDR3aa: CASSLTGWAGELFF; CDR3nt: TGTGCCAGCAGTCTAACAGGGTGGGCCGGGGAGCTGTTTTTT
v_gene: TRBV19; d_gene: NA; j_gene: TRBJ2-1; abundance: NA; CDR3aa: CASSRVLSSRRTHNEQFF; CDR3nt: TGTGCCAGTAGTAGAGTTTTGAGTTCCCGGAGAACCCACAATGAGCAGTTCTTC
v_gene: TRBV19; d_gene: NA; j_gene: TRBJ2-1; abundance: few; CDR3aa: CASSILNGPSYNEQFF; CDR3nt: TGTGCCAGTAGTATCCTTAATGGACCATCGTACAATGAGCAGTTCTTC
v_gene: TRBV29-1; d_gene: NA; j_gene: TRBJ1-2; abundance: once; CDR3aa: CSAVADNYGYTF; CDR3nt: TGCAGCGCGGTGGCAGATAACTATGGCTACACCTTC
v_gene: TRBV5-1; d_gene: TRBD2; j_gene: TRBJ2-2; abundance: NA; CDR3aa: CASSSRLAGAGELFF; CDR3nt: TGCGCCAGCAGCTCAAGACTAGCGGGAGCCGGGGAGCTGTTTTTT
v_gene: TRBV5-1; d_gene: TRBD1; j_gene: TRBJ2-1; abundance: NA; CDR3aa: CASSVRDRSYNEQFF; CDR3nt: TGCGCCAGCAGCGTCCGGGACAGGTCCTACAATGAGCAGTTCTTC
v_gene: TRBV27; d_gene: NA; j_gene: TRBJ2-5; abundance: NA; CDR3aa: CASSLLAGAAHQETQYF; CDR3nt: TGTGCCAGCAGTTTACTCGCGGGGGCGGCCCACCAAGAGACCCAGTACTTC
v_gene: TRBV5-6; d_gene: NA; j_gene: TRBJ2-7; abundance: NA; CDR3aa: CASSLESSGMSYEQYF; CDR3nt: TGTGCCAGCAGCTTGGAGTCGAGTGGGATGTCCTACGAGCAGTACTTC
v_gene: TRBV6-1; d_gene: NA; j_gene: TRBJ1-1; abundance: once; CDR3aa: CASSTADRPVLEAFF; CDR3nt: TGTGCCAGCAGTACAGCTGACAGGCCTGTTCTTGAAGCTTTCTTT
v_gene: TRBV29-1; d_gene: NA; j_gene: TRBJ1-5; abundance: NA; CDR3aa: CSVARTRGQPQHF; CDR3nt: TGCAGCGTTGCCCGGACTAGAGGCCAGCCCCAGCATTTT